One T cell receptor (beta chain) is described in this entry. Antigen specificity is unknown. These data come from a study of cytomegalovirus exposure and HLA in healthy donors. As for the study in general: Approximately 85 million unique TCRs from HLA-typed donors were held in an early data release. Findings and caveats of the study: The authors reported that TCR beta sequences could predict HLA-A and HLA-B alleles. These predictions were accurate for most subjects in the first cohort. The only immune exposure information that was available was CMV serostatus.

This CDR3 comprises 14 residues. V was clipped by 3 bases and J by 3 bases, with 10 bases between them. Germline assignment: CDR1 SGDLS and CDR2 YYNGEE. Amplification used 60 Vbeta primers and 13 Jbeta primers. In the authors' methods: A later analysis tallied tens of millions of unique TCR beta chains, around 10 million of them shared. Libraries were prepared by immunoSEQ multiplex PCR; TCRdb keeps only in-frame clonotypes and omits some of them. V and J calls and clone size come straight from that table; D and trimming were deduced from the DNA. The table shows approximately 220,000 clones, with over 60% occurring only once.

Source material: PBMCs. This rearrangement joins TRBV9 to TRBJ2-1; possible D gene TRBD2, 6 bases. The sequence was obtained from a young man in good health and CMV-seronegative. CDR3 nucleotide sequence: TGTGCCAGCAGCGGCGGGGATTTCTACAATGAGCAGTTCTTC. Its protein is CASSGGDFYNEQFF.